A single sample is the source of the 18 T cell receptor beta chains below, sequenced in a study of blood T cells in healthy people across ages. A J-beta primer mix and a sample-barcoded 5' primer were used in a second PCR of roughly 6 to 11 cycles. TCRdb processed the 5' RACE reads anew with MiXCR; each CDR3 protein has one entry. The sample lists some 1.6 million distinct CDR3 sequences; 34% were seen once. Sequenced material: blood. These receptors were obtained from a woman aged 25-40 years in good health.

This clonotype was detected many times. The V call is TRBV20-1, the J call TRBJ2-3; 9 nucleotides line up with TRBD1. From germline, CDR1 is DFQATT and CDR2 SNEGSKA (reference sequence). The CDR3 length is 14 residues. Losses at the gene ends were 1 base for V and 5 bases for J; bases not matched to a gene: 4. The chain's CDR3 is CSARVGTGKDTQYF. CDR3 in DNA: TGCAGTGCTAGAGTTGGGACAGGGAAAGATACGCAGTATTTT.

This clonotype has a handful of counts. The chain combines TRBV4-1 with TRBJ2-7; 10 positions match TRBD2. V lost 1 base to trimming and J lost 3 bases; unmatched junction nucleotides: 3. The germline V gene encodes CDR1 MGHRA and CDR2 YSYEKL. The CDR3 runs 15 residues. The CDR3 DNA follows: TGCGCCAGCAGCCAAGCGTCTAGCGGGAGCTACGAGCAGTACTTC. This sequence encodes CASSQASSGSYEQYF.

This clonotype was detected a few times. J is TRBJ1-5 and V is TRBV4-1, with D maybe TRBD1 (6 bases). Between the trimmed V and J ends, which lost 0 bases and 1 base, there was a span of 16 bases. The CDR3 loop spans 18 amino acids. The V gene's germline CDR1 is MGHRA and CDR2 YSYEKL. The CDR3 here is CASSQEYRDGWSNQPQHF. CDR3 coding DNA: TGCGCCAGCAGCCAAGAATACAGGGATGGATGGAGCAATCAGCCCCAGCATTTT.

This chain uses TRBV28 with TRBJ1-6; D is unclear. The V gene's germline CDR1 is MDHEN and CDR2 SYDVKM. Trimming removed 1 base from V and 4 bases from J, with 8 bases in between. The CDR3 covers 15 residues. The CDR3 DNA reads TGTGCCAGCAGTTTATCGCGGACTTATAATTCACCCCTCCACTTT. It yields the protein CASSLSRTYNSPLHF.

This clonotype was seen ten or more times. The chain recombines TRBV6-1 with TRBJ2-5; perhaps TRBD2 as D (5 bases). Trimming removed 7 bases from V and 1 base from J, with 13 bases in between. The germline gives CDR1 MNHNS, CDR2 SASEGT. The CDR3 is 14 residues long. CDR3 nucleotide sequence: TGTGCCAGCACTCGGGATATATTCCAAGAGACCCAGTACTTC. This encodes CASTRDIFQETQYF.

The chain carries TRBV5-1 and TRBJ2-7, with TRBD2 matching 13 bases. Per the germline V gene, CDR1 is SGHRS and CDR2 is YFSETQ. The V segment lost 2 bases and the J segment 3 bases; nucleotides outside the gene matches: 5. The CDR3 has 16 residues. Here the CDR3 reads CASSLEGLAGYYEQYF. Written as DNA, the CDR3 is TGCGCCAGCAGCTTAGAGGGACTAGCGGGGTACTACGAGCAGTACTTC.

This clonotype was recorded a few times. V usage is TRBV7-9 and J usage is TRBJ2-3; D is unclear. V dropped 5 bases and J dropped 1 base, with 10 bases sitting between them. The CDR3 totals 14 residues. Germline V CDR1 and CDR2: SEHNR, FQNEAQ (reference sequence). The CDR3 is CASSPMGRTDTQYF. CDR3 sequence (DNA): TGTGCCAGCAGCCCTATGGGTCGCACAGATACGCAGTATTTT.

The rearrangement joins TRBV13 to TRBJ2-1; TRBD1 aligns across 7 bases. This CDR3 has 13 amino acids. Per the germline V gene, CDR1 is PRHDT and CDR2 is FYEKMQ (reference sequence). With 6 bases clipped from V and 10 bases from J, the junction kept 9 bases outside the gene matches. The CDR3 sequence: CASSYGQAVEQFF. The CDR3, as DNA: TGTGCCAGCAGTTACGGACAGGCCGTGGAGCAGTTCTTC.

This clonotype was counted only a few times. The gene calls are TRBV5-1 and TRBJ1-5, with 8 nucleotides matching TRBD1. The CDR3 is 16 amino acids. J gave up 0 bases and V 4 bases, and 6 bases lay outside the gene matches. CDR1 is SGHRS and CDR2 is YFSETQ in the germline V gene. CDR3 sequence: CASSPGQGYSNQPQHF. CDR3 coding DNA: TGCGCCAGCAGCCCCGGACAGGGCTATAGCAATCAGCCCCAGCATTTT.

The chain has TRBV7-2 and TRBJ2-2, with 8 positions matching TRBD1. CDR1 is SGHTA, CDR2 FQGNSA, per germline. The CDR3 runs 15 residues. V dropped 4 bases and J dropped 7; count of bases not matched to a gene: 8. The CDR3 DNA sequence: TGTGCCAGCAGCTCAACACAGGGGGTCAGCGGGGAGCTGTTTTTT. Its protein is CASSSTQGVSGELFF.

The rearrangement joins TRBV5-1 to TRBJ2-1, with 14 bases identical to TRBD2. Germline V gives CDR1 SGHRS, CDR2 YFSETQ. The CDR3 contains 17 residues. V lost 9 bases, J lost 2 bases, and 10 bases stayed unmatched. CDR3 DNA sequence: TGCGCCAACACCGGGACTAGCGGGAGTAAGGCCTACAATGAGCAGTTCTTC. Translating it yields CANTGTSGSKAYNEQFF.

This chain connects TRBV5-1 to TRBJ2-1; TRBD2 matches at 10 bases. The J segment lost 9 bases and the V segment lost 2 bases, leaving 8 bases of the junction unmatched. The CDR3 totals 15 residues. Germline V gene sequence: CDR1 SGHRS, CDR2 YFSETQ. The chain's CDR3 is CASSFALAGPGEQFF. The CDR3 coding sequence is TGCGCCAGCAGCTTTGCACTAGCGGGACCGGGTGAGCAGTTCTTC.

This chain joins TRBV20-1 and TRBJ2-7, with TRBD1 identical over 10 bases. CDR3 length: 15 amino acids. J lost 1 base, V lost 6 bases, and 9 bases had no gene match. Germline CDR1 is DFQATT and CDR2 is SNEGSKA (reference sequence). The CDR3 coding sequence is TGCAGTGCCCAGCCGGGGACAGGGGTTTCCTACGAGCAGTACTTC. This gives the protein CSAQPGTGVSYEQYF.

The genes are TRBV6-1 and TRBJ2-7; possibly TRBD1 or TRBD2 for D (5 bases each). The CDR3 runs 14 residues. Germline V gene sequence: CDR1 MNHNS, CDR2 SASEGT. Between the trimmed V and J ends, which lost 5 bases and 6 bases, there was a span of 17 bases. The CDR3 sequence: CASSTRDAPSEQYF. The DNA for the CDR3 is TGTGCCAGCAGTACTCGGGACGCTCCTTCCGAGCAGTACTTC.

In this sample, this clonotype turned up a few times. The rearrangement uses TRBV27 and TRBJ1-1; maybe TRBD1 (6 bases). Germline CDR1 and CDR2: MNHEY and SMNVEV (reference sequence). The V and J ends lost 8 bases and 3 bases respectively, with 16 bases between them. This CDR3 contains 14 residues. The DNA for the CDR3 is TGTGCCAGCGGACAGCGGGGTTGGCACACTGAAGCTTTCTTT. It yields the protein CASGQRGWHTEAFF.

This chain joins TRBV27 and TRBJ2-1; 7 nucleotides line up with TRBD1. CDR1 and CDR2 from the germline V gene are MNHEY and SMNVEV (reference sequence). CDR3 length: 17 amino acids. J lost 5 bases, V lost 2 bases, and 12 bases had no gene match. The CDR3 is CASSLQPPGQKNNEQFF. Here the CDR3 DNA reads TGTGCCAGCAGTTTACAACCACCGGGACAGAAAAACAATGAGCAGTTCTTC.

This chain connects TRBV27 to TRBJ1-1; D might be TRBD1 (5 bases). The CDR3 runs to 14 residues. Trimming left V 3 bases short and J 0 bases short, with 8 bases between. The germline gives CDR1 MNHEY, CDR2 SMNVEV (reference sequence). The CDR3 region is CASSFGGVNTEAFF. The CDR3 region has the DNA TGTGCCAGCAGTTTCGGAGGGGTGAACACTGAAGCTTTCTTT.

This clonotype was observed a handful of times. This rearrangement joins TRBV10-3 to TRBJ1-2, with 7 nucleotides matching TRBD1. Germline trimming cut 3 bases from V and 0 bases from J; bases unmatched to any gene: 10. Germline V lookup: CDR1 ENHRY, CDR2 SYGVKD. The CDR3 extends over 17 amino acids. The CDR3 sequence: CAISDHIDRVANYGYTF. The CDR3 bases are TGTGCCATCAGTGACCATATCGACAGGGTCGCTAACTATGGCTACACCTTC.